The source of this T cell receptor beta chain is a study of T cells expressing NK-cell markers. Looking at the study overall: The TCR beta repertoires were obtained from sorted CD3+CD56+NKG2C+, CD3+CD56+NKG2C- and CD3+CD56-NKG2C+ T cells. Seven donors tested HCMV-seropositive and one tested seronegative among the eight sequenced.

From germline, CDR1 is DFQATT and CDR2 SNEGSKA (reference sequence). The CDR3 covers 13 residues. The authors generated TCR beta cDNA through 5'RACE template switching with UMIs. TCRdb reprocessed the 5' RACE reads, with one entry per CDR3 protein and no DNA. The sample totals about 460,000 distinct CDR3 sequences. What was sequenced was blood T cells: a sorted CD56 or NKG2C T cell subset, CD4+ or CD8+ T cells, or bulk PBMC T cells (not recorded which). The chain couples TRBV20-1 to TRBJ2-3; no DNA is available, so the TRBD2 call from TCRdb remains unchecked. This TCR derives from a woman between 45 and 65 years old in good health. The CDR3 protein is CSAPSYGVDTQYF.